The following is a TCR beta chain sequence with its context. Its matching antigen is unknown. Collection of blood occurred at baseline, at cycle 4 day 1, and at cycle 7 day 1. The repertoire was sequenced with immunoSEQ multiplex PCR; TCRdb's copy has only in-frame clones and lacks some. The table has roughly 77,000 clones, about nine tenths seen once. This sample was taken from a study of OX40 agonist ivuxolimab in advanced cancers. Overall study: From roughly 20 to 79 years was the age range, with a mean of about 56 years, and nearly 85% were male. The study, taken as a whole, reports: In the expanded peripheral T cells, antigen specificity was never determined.

After removal of 1 base from V and 5 bases from J, the junction contained 5 bases not matched to a gene. This CDR3 comprises 15 residues. Germline-derived CDR1 and CDR2 are SGHAT and FQNNGV. The rearrangement links TRBV11-2 to TRBJ2-5; 9 bases are shared with TRBD1. This sample comprised CD4+ or CD8+ T cells sorted from blood, obtained in a trial of the OX40 agonist ivuxolimab. This TCR was sampled from an adult with an advanced solid tumor such as melanoma, head and neck, liver or kidney cancer. Written as DNA, the CDR3 is TGTGCCAGCAGCTTAGTACAGGGGGCCACGGAGACCCAGTACTTC. Translating gives CASSLVQGATETQYF.